This entry concerns a single T cell receptor (beta chain). Its specificity is unknown. Constant-region priming of approximately 500 ng total RNA yielded TCR beta cDNA. Generation of the TCR beta libraries relied on three nested multiplex PCR rounds using slightly modified ARM-PCR. Both of the initial two PCR rounds ran for 10 cycles and employed TRBV1-TRBV30 forward primers alongside a C-beta reverse primer. TCRdb re-derived calls from the multiplex PCR reads in MiXCR, one entry per CDR3 protein. The sample lists approximately 60,000 distinct CDR3 sequences, approximately 70% seen once, with about 56% in the top ten. Trimming shortened V by 4 bases and J by 3 bases, and 14 bases separated the two germline ends. Germline V gene lookup returns CDR1 SGHKS and CDR2 YYEKEE (reference sequence). The CDR3 spans 15 residues. This sample was included in a study of tumor-infiltrating lymphocytes in primary liver carcinoma.

General observations from the study: Pairs of tumor regions overlapped more than tumor-adjacent and tumor-blood pairs did.

Co-extracting RNA and DNA was done with roughly 18-32 mg of unsorted bulk tissue as input. All of the tumor samples contained over 90% viable tumor cells. The receptor's source is a man in his forties with primary liver carcinoma and hepatitis B virus infection. The chain carries TRBV5-5 and TRBJ2-1, with D perhaps TRBD1 (5 bases). Sequenced material: liver tumor tissue from sampling region 2. Subset reported: tumor region T2, inferior pole. The CDR3 DNA is TGTGCCAGCAGCCCTAGTCAGGGCTTCTACAATGAGCAGTTCTTC. This gives the protein CASSPSQGFYNEQFF.